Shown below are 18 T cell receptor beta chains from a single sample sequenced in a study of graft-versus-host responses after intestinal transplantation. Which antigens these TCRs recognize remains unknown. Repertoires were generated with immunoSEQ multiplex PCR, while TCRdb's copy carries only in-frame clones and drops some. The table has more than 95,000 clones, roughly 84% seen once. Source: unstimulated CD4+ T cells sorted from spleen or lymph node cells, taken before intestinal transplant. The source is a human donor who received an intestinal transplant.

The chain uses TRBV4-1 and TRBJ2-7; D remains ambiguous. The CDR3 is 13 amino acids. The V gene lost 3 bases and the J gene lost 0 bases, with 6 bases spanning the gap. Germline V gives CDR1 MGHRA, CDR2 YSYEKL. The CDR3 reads CASSQSYSYEQYF. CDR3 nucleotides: TGCGCCAGCAGCCAGTCCTACTCCTACGAGCAGTACTTC.

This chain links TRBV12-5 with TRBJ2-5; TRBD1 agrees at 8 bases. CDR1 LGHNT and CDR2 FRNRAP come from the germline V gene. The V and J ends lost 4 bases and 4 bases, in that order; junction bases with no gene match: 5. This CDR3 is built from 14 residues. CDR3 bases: TGTGCTAGTGGTTCCGCCAGGGGGCCAGAGACCCAGTACTTC. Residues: CASGSARGPETQYF. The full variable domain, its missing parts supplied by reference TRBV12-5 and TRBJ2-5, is DARVTQTPRHKVTEMGQEVTMRCQPILGHNTVFWYRQTMMQGLELLAYFRNRAPLDDSGMPKDRFSAEMPDATLATLKIQPSEPRDSAVYFCASGSARGPETQYFGPGTRLLVL.

The CDR3 region is CACPPRGRDTGELFF. In DNA form, the CDR3 reads TGTGCCTGTCCCCCCCGGGGTCGAGACACCGGGGAGCTGTTTTTT. The gene calls are TRBV30 and TRBJ2-2; possibly TRBD2 for D (5 bases). Germline CDR1 reads GTSNPN; CDR2 reads SVGIG (reference sequence). CDR3 size: 15 residues. V was cut by 6 bases and J by 3 bases, with 17 bases left in between.

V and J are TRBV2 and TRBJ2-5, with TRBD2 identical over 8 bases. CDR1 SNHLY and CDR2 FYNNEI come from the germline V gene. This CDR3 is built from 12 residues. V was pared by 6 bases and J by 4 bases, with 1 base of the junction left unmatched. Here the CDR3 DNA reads TGTGCCAGCAGACGGGGGGGAGAGACCCAGTACTTC. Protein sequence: CASRRGGETQYF.

The CDR3 nucleotides read TGTGCCACCTCCGTGAGTGGCTATGGCTACACCTTC. Amino acids: CATSVSGYGYTF. The chain couples TRBV11-1 to TRBJ1-2; D gene ambiguous. V was clipped by 10 bases and J by 4 bases, with 13 bases between them. The germline V gene encodes CDR1 SGHAT and CDR2 FQDESV (reference sequence). The CDR3 consists of 12 residues. The full variable domain, its missing parts supplied by reference TRBV11-1 and TRBJ1-2, is EAEVAQSPRYKITEKSQAVAFWCDPISGHATLYWYRQILGQGPELLVQFQDESVVDDSQLPKDRFSAERLKGVDSTLKIQPAELGDSAMYLCATSVSGYGYTFGSGTRLTVV.

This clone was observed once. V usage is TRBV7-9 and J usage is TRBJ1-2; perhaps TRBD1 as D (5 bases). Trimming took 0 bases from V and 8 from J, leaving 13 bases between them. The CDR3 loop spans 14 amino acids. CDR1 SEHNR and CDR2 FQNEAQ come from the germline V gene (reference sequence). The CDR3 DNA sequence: TGTGCCAGCAGCTTAGCAACAGGAGTGCAGGGCTACACCTTC. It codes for CASSLATGVQGYTF.

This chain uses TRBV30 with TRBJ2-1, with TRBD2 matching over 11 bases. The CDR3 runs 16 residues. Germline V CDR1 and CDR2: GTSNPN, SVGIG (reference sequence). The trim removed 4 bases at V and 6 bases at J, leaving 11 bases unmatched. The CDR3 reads CAWNRFTSGSGNEQFF. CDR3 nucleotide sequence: TGTGCCTGGAACCGCTTTACTAGCGGGAGTGGCAATGAGCAGTTCTTC.

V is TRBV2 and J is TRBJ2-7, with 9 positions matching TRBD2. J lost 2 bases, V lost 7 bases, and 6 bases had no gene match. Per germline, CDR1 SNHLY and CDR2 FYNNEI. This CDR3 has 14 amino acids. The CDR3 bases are TGTGCCAGCATCCTAGCGGGATACACCTACGAGCAGTACTTC. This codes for CASILAGYTYEQYF.

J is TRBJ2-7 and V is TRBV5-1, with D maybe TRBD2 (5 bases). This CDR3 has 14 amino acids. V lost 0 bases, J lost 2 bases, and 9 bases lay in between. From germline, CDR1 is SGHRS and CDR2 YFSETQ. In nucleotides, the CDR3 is TGCGCCAGCAGCTTGGGAGGGTCCGCCTACGAGCAGTACTTC. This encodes CASSLGGSAYEQYF.

The CDR3 loop reads CASSVPGPLTDTQYF. The CDR3 DNA reads as TGTGCCAGCAGCGTACCGGGCCCTCTCACAGATACGCAGTATTTT. This sequence joins TRBV14 and TRBJ2-3; D is unresolved. Deletions cut 5 bases from V and 2 bases from J, with 14 bases between. CDR3 size: 15 residues. Germline V gene lookup returns CDR1 SGHDN and CDR2 FVKESK.

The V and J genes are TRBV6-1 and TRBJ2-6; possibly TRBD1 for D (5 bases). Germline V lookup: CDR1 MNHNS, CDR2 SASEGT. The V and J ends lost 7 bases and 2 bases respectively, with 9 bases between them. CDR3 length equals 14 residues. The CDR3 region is CASKGPPGANVLTF. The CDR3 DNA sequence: TGTGCCAGCAAGGGGCCCCCTGGGGCCAACGTCCTGACTTTC.

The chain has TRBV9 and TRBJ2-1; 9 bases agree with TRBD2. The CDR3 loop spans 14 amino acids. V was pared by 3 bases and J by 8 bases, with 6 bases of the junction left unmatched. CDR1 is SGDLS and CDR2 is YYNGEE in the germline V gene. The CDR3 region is CASSARGRAYEQFF. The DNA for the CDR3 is TGTGCCAGCAGCGCCCGCGGGAGGGCATATGAGCAGTTCTTC.

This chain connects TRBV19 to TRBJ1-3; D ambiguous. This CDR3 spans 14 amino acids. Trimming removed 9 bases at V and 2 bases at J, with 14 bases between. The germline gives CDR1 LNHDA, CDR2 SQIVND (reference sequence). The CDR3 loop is CASKPGEPGNTIYF. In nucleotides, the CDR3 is TGTGCCAGCAAACCCGGGGAACCTGGAAACACCATATATTTT.

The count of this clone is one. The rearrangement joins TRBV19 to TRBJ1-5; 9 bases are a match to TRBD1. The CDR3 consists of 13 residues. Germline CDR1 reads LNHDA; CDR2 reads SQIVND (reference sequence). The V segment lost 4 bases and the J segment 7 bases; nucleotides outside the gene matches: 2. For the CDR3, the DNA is TGTGCCAGTAGTAGGGACAGGGACCAGCCCCAGCATTTT. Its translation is CASSRDRDQPQHF.

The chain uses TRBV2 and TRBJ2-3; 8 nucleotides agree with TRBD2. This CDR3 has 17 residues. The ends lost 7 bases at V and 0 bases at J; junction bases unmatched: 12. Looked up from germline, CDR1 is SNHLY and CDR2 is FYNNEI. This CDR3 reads CASTHGGGLASTDTQYF. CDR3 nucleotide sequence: TGTGCCAGCACTCACGGGGGGGGGCTAGCTAGCACAGATACGCAGTATTTT.

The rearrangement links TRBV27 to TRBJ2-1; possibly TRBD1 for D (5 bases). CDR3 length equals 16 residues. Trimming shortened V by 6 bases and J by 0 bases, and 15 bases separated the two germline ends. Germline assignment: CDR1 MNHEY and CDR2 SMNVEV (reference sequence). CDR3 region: CASRTQGLSSYNEQFF. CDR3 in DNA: TGTGCCAGCAGAACCCAGGGCCTTAGCTCCTACAATGAGCAGTTCTTC.

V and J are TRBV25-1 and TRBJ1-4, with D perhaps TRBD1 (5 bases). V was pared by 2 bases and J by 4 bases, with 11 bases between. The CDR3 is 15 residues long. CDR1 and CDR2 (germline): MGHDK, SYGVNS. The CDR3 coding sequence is TGTGCCAGCAGTGAAGGGGGGGGATATAATGAAAAACTGTTTTTT. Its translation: CASSEGGGYNEKLFF. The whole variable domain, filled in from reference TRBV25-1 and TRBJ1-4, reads EADIYQTPRYLVIGTGKKITLECSQTMGHDKMYWYQQDPGMELHLIHYSYGVNSTEKGDLSSESTVSRIRTEHFPLTLESARPSHTSQYLCASSEGGGYNEKLFFGSGTQLSVL.

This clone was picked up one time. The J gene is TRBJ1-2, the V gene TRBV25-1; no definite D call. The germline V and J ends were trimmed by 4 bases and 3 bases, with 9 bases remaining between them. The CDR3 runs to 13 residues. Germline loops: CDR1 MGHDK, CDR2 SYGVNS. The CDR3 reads CASSVGRYYGYTF. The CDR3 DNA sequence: TGTGCCAGCAGTGTTGGCAGGTACTATGGCTACACCTTC.